Listed below are T cell receptor beta chains from one sample, sequenced in a study of T cells after yellow fever vaccination. MiXCR was run by TCRdb on the 5' RACE reads, yielding one entry per CDR3 protein. This table holds some 560,000 distinct CDR3 sequences, about 15% found once. Sequencing used PBMCs, obtained roughly 5 days after the first yellow fever vaccination. These receptors came from a man aged 18-30 years who received the YFV17D yellow fever vaccine. Both conserved end residues are part of each CDR3. A D gene is named only where the DNA matches it firmly. Size values are once, few and many counts, or a class for expanded clones, and some rows have none.

TRBJ2-1 | TRBV18 | few | TRBD2 | CASSWVAGTTYNEQFF | TGTGCCAGCTCATGGGTGGCCGGGACTACCTACAATGAGCAGTTCTTC
TRBJ1-1 | TRBV5-1 | NA | NA | CASSPVPENTEAFF | TGCGCCAGCAGCCCAGTGCCAGAGAACACTGAAGCTTTCTTT
TRBJ2-2 | TRBV3-1 | NA | TRBD2 | CASSPLAGGQGGTGELFF | TGTGCCAGCAGCCCTCTAGCGGGGGGGCAAGGCGGCACCGGGGAGCTGTTTTTT
TRBJ2-3 | TRBV2 | few | NA | CASSEEGGDRRTDTQYF | TGTGCCAGCAGTGAAGAAGGGGGGGACAGGCGCACAGATACGCAGTATTTT
TRBJ1-2 | TRBV20-1 | NA | NA | CSARDHRGALYGYTF | TGCAGTGCTAGAGATCATCGGGGGGCGCTCTATGGCTACACCTTC
TRBJ1-5 | TRBV12-3/TRBV12-4 | few | NA | CASRGLADQPQHF | TGTGCCAGCAGGGGGCTGGCGGATCAGCCCCAGCATTTT
TRBJ2-1 | TRBV7-7 | NA | NA | CASSRTDSLETTYEQFF | TGTGCTAGCAGCCGAACGGACAGTTTGGAAACGACCTATGAGCAGTTCTTC
TRBJ2-7 | TRBV7-9 | NA | NA | CASSGGQGGYEQYF | TGTGCCAGCAGTGGAGGGCAGGGGGGTTACGAGCAGTACTTC
TRBJ2-7 | TRBV3-1 | few | TRBD1 | CASSYGQVEQYF | TGTGCCAGCAGCTATGGACAGGTCGAGCAGTACTTC
TRBJ2-3 | TRBV20-1 | NA | NA | CSARDLGTFSTDTQYF | TGCAGTGCTAGAGATCTTGGGACCTTCAGCACAGATACGCAGTATTTT
TRBJ2-1 | TRBV5-1 | few | NA | CASSLVGGQVEQFF | TGCGCCAGCAGCTTGGTCGGGGGGCAGGTTGAGCAGTTCTTC
TRBJ2-7 | TRBV5-1 | NA | TRBD1 | CASSELDRASGEQYF | TGCGCCAGCAGCGAACTGGACAGGGCTTCGGGGGAGCAGTACTTC
TRBJ2-1 | TRBV6-5 | few | TRBD1 | CASSSGDRYNEQFF | TGTGCCAGCAGTTCCGGGGACAGGTACAATGAGCAGTTCTTC
TRBJ2-3 | TRBV9 | NA | NA | CASTPGVAPDTQYF | TGTGCCAGCACCCCTGGAGTAGCCCCAGATACGCAGTATTTT
TRBJ2-1 | TRBV12-3/TRBV12-4 | few | NA | CASSLTGALPNEQFF | TGTGCCAGCAGTTTAACAGGTGCCCTTCCCAATGAGCAGTTCTTC
TRBJ1-1 | TRBV4-1 | NA | NA | CASSPGPPGVVKTEAFF | TGCGCCAGCAGCCCTGGCCCCCCGGGGGTAGTTAAGACTGAAGCTTTCTTT
TRBJ2-7 | TRBV18 | NA | TRBD1 | CASSPTGQGLYEQYF | TGTGCCAGCTCACCAACGGGACAGGGCCTCTACGAGCAGTACTTC
TRBJ2-3 | TRBV6-4 | many | TRBD2 | CASSEASGDSTDTQYF | TGTGCCAGCAGTGAGGCTAGCGGGGATAGCACAGATACGCAGTATTTT
TRBJ1-4 | TRBV12-3/TRBV12-4 | NA | NA | CASSFTYIPLFF | TGTGCCAGCAGTTTCACTTACATCCCACTGTTTTTT
TRBJ2-7 | TRBV5-1 | few | NA | CASSLLTDYEQYF | TGCGCCAGCAGCCTCTTGACAGACTACGAGCAGTACTTC